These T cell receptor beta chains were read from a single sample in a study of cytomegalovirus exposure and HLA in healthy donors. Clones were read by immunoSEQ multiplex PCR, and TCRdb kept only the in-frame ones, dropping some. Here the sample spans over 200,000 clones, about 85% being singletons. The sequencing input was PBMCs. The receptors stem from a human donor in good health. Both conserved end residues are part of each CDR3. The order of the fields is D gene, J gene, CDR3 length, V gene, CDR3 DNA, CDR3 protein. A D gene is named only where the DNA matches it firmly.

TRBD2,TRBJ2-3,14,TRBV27,TGTGCCAGCAGTTTAAGCGGGAGCTCGAATACGCAGTATTTT,CASSLSGSSNTQYF
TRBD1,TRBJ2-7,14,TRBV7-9,TGTGCCAGCAGCCTGCGGACAGGGTATTACGAGCAGTACTTC,CASSLRTGYYEQYF
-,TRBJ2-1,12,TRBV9,TGTGCCAGCAGCCCCACTGATAATGAGCAGTTCTTC,CASSPTDNEQFF
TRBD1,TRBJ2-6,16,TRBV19,TGTGCCAGTAGTAACACAGGGGCCGCTGGGGCCAACGTCCTGACTTTC,CASSNTGAAGANVLTF
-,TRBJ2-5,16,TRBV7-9,TGTGCCAGCAGCTTCGCCCCCAGGGGGAGGAAGGAGACCCAGTACTTC,CASSFAPRGRKETQYF
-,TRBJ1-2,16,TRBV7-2,TGTGCCAGCAGCTTAGGGCTTCGACAGATCAACTATGGCTACACCTTC,CASSLGLRQINYGYTF
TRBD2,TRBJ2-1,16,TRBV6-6,TGTGCCAGCAGTTACCCCCGGGTGGGAGGGCCGAATGAGCAGTTCTTC,CASSYPRVGGPNEQFF
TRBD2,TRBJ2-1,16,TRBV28,TGTGCCAGCAGTTTAGGACTAGCGGGAGTCTACAATGAGCAGTTCTTC,CASSLGLAGVYNEQFF
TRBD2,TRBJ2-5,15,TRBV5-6,TGTGCCAGCAGCTTTAGGCCTAGCGGGTGGGAGACCCAGTACTTC,CASSFRPSGWETQYF
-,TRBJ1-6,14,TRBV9,TGTGCCAGCAGCGTAGACGGAGTTTCTTCACCCCTCCACTTT,CASSVDGVSSPLHF
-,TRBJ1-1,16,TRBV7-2,TGTGCCAGCAGCCCTCAGGGGCGCCCTGGGGGCACTGAAGCTTTCTTT,CASSPQGRPGGTEAFF
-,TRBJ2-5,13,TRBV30,TGTGCCTGGAGTCGCAGGGGAGCAGAGACCCAGTACTTC,CAWSRRGAETQYF
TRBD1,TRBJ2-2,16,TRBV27,TGTGCCAGCAGTTTAGACTGGGACAGGGCGTCCGGGGAGCTGTTTTTT,CASSLDWDRASGELFF
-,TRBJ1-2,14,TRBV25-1,TGTGCCAGCAGTGCCAGGACCCAGGGGTATGGCTACACCTTC,CASSARTQGYGYTF
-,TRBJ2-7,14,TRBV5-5,TGTGCCAGCAGCCCTCGAGGCGTCACCTACGAGCAGTACTTC,CASSPRGVTYEQYF
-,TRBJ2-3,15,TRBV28,TGTGCCAGCAGTCCCGCTCACGCGAGCACAGATACGCAGTATTTT,CASSPAHASTDTQYF
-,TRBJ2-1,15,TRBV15,TGTGCCACCAGCAGAGACGTGGGCAGGGCAAATGAGCAGTTCTTC,CATSRDVGRANEQFF
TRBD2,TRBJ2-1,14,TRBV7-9,TGTGCCAGCAGCTCGGGACTAGCGGGTCCTGAGCAGTTCTTC,CASSSGLAGPEQFF
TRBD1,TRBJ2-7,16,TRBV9,TGTGCCAGCAGCGTAGACACCCGGACAGGTCGGGCGGAGCAGTACTTC,CASSVDTRTGRAEQYF
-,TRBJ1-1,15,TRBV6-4,TGTGCCAGCAGTCGGAAGTTACAGGTGAACACTGAAGCTTTCTTT,CASSRKLQVNTEAFF
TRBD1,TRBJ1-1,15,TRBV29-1,TGCAGCGAATGGGGACAGGGGGCTGGGAACACTGAAGCTTTCTTT,CSEWGQGAGNTEAFF
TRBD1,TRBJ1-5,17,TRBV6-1,TGTGCCAGCAGTGCGGACAGGGCGGTCAATAGCAATCAGCCCCAGCATTTT,CASSADRAVNSNQPQHF
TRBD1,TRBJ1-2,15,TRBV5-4,TGTGCCAGCAGCCCAGGGACAGCCGATCTCTATGGCTACACCTTC,CASSPGTADLYGYTF
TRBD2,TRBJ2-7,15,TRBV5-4,TGTGCCAGCAGCTTGGAGGCGGGAGGTACCTACGAGCAGTACTTC,CASSLEAGGTYEQYF
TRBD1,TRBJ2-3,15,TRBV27,TGTGCCAGCAGTTCCTACAGGGGGCTCACAGATACGCAGTATTTT,CASSSYRGLTDTQYF